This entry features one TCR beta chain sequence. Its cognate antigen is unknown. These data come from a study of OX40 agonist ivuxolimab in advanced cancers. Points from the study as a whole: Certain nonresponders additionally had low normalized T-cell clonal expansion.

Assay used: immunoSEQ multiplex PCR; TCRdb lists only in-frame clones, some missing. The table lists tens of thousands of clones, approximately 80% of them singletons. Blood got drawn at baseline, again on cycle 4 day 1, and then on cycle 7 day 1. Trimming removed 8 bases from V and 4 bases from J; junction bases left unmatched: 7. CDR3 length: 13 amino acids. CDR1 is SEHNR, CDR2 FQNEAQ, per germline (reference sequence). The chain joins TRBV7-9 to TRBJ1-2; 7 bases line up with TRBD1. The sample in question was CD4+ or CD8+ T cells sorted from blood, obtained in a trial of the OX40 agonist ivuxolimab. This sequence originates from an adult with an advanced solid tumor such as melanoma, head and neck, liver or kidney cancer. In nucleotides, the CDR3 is TGTGCCAGCGCTCCGGACAGGACCTATGGCTACACCTTC. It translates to CASAPDRTYGYTF.